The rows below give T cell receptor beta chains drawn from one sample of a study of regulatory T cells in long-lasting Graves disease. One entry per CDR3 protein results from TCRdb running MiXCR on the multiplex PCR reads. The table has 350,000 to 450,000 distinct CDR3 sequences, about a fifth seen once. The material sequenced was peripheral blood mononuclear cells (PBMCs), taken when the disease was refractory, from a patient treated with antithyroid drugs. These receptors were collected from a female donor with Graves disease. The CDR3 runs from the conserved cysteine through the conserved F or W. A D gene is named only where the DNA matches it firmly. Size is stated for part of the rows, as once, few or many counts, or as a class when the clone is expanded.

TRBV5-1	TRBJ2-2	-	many	TGCGCCAGCTGCATTCATTCGAACACCGGGGAGCTGTTTTTT	CASCIHSNTGELFF
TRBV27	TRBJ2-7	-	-	TGTGCCAGCAGCCTTGGGTACAGGAGATTCTACGAGCAGTACTTC	CASSLGYRRFYEQYF
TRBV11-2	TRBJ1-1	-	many	TGTGCCAGCAGCCGGGATCGGGACACTGAAGCTTTCTTT	CASSRDRDTEAFF
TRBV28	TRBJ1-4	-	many	TGTGCCAGCAGTGAGACAGGAGGCGAAAAACTGTTTTTT	CASSETGGEKLFF
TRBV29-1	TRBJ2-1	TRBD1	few	TGCAGCGTTTTCTACAGGGGGCTTAACAATGAGCAGTTCTTC	CSVFYRGLNNEQFF
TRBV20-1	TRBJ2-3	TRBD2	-	TGCAGTGCTAGAGATGAGGGGGTAGCGGGACACACAGATACGCAGTATTTT	CSARDEGVAGHTDTQYF
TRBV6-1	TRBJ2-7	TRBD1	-	TGTGCCAGCAGTAAACCGGGACAGGGTTACGAGCAGTACTTC	CASSKPGQGYEQYF
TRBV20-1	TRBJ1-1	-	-	TGCAGTGCTAGGGGGATGGGGGGAACGGCTTTCTTT	CSARGMGGTAFF
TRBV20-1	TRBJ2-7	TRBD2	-	TGCAGTGCTAGTACTCCTAGCGGGGGCCACACCTACGAGCAGTACTTC	CSASTPSGGHTYEQYF
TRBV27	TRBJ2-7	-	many	TGTGCCAGCAGTTTATACGGCAGCTACGAGCAGTACTTC	CASSLYGSYEQYF
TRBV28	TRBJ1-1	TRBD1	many	TGTGCCAGCAGTGACTTTGGGGCAGGGGGGATGAACACTGAAGCTTTCTTT	CASSDFGAGGMNTEAFF
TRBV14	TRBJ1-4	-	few	TGTGCCAGCAGCCAAGGTCGATTTGGGGCAATTGAAAAACTGTTTTTT	CASSQGRFGAIEKLFF
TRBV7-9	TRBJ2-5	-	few	TGTGCCAGCAGCTTAGATTTGACAGATCCGTACCAAGAGACCCAGTACTTC	CASSLDLTDPYQETQYF
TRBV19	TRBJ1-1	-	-	TGTGCCAGTAGTATTGATTTCAGCCCGAACACTGAAGCTTTCTTT	CASSIDFSPNTEAFF
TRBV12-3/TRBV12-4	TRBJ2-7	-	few	TGTGCCAGCACCCTTAACGGGATCACCTACGAGCAGTACTTC	CASTLNGITYEQYF
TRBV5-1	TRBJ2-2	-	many	TGCGCCAGCAGCTTAGGCTTGGGGGTCACCGGGGAGCTGTTTTTT	CASSLGLGVTGELFF
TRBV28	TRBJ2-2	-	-	TGTGCCAGCAGTTTAAAGGGGTCCAGGGGGGAGCTGTTTTTT	CASSLKGSRGELFF
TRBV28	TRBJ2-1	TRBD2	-	TGTGCCAGCAGTTATCAGGATGGCGGGAGGAGATACAGTGAGCAGTTCTTC	CASSYQDGGRRYSEQFF
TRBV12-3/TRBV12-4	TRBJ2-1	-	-	TGTGCCAGCAGTTTTTCGGGAGCGGGTGAGCAGTTCTTC	CASSFSGAGEQFF
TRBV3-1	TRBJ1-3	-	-	TGTGCCAGCAGCCAGGCGAGCGGACTCCTGTCTGGAAACACCATATATTTT	CASSQASGLLSGNTIYF
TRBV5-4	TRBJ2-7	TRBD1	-	TGTGCCAGCAGCATGGGGCAGGGGGTGACCTACGAGCAGTACTTC	CASSMGQGVTYEQYF
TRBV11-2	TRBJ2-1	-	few	TGTGCCAGCAGCTTAGTGAGCGGGCGGATTCGTGAGCAGTTCTTC	CASSLVSGRIREQFF
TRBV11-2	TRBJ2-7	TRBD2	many	TGTGCCAGCAAGGACCGAAGCGGGGCAAGCTCCTACGAGCAGTACTTC	CASKDRSGASSYEQYF
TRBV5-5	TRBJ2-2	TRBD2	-	TGTGCCAGCAGCTTGCCAGCGGGAGTCGGGGACACCGGGGAGCTGTTTTTT	CASSLPAGVGDTGELFF
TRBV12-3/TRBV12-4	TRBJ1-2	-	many	TGTGCCAGCAGGGGGGACGGGGCTAACTATGGCTACACCTTC	CASRGDGANYGYTF